The 29 T cell receptor beta chains in this list originate from one sample, sequenced in a study of blood T cell repertoires in COVID-19 (dated by TCRdb to about 2020). Library prep was done by the immunoSEQ multiplex PCR assay. Held by TCRdb, this immuneACCESS table contains in-frame sequences only and omits some clones. Under half of the omission traces to an unresolved V gene where checked; the cause of the rest is unknown. For this sample there are more than 150,000 clones; about four fifths appear just once. Of the sample, around 11% is held by the ten largest clones. The sample comprised PBMCs or T cells enriched from blood (not recorded which). These TCRs come from a man aged 40-49 years who had recovered from COVID-19.

The gene calls are TRBV28 and TRBJ2-7; 10 nucleotides line up with TRBD2. Trimming removed 2 bases from V and 4 bases from J; junction bases left unmatched: 5. The germline V gene has CDR1 MDHEN and CDR2 SYDVKM. This CDR3 is built from 15 residues. The CDR3 region has the DNA TGTGCCAGCAGTTTACCATCTAGCGGGAGATACGAGCAGTACTTC. Encoded protein: CASSLPSSGRYEQYF.

CDR3 nucleotides: TGTGCCAGCAGCTTACGGGGGATAGAGGCTATATATGGCTACACCTTC. Its protein is CASSLRGIEAIYGYTF. The V call is TRBV13, the J call TRBJ1-2; possible D gene TRBD1, 5 bases. Per the germline V gene, CDR1 is PRHDT and CDR2 is FYEKMQ (reference sequence). The CDR3 loop spans 16 amino acids. Trimming removed 2 bases from V and 5 bases from J, with 18 bases in between.

The chain recombines TRBV5-5 with TRBJ1-1; D perhaps matches TRBD1 (5 bases). CDR3 length equals 14 residues. The germline gives CDR1 SGHKS, CDR2 YYEKEE (reference sequence). Deletions cut 3 bases from V and 4 bases from J, with 13 bases between. The CDR3 DNA follows: TGTGCCAGCAGCTGGAAAGGGGTTGGCACTGAAGCTTTCTTT. As protein: CASSWKGVGTEAFF.

The gene calls are TRBV19 and TRBJ2-1; possibly TRBD1 for D (6 bases). Germline V gene sequence: CDR1 LNHDA, CDR2 SQIVND (reference sequence). This CDR3 region has 14 residues. Trimming stripped 6 bases from V and 2 bases from J, with 11 bases between. Here the CDR3 reads CASRPTGTYNEQFF. CDR3 nucleotides: TGTGCCAGTAGACCGACAGGAACCTACAATGAGCAGTTCTTC.

The chain is built from TRBV29-1 and TRBJ1-4; TRBD1 is a possible D gene (5 bases). The CDR3 covers 13 residues. The ends were cut back, 2 bases at V and 7 bases at J, with 11 bases in the middle. CDR1 SQVTM and CDR2 ANQGSEA come from the germline V gene. Here the CDR3 reads CSVEYSGGEKLFF. The CDR3 DNA is TGCAGCGTTGAATATTCGGGGGGTGAAAAACTGTTTTTT.

This clone came up once. The CDR3 loop is CASSILGARYGYTF. The CDR3 DNA reads TGCGCCAGCAGCATTCTAGGGGCCCGCTATGGCTACACCTTC. The rearrangement joins TRBV4-1 to TRBJ1-2; a weak D match, TRBD1 (5 bases). The CDR3 extends over 14 amino acids. The ends were cut back, 5 bases at V and 4 bases at J, with 14 bases in the middle. Per germline, CDR1 MGHRA and CDR2 YSYEKL.

V is TRBV7-6 and J is TRBJ2-1, with 10 bases matching TRBD2. This CDR3 has 14 residues. Germline V gene data show CDR1 as SGHVS and CDR2 as FNYEAQ. Trimming at V came to 10 bases and at J to 4 bases, leaving 7 bases not matched to a gene. The CDR3 DNA sequence: TGTGCCAAGGGACTAGCGCAAGTTTACAATGAGCAGTTCTTC. Amino acids: CAKGLAQVYNEQFF.

The gene calls are TRBV2 and TRBJ2-2; tentatively, D is TRBD2 (5 bases). V lost 7 bases, J lost 0 bases, and 15 bases lay in between. Looked up from germline, CDR1 is SNHLY and CDR2 is FYNNEI. This CDR3 has 16 residues. The CDR3 DNA sequence: TGTGCCAGCAAATTCCGGGAAATTGCGAACACCGGGGAGCTGTTTTTT. Residues: CASKFREIANTGELFF.

The V call is TRBV28, the J call TRBJ2-3; tentative D call: TRBD1 (5 bases). V dropped 3 bases and J dropped 2 bases, with 15 bases sitting between them. Germline V CDR1 and CDR2: MDHEN, SYDVKM. This CDR3 is 16 amino acids long. DNA for the CDR3: TGTGCCAGCAGTTTTAAGGGGTACATCGTCACAGATACGCAGTATTTT. The encoded protein is CASSFKGYIVTDTQYF.

The rearrangement joins TRBV30 to TRBJ1-4; 10 positions agree with TRBD1. CDR1 is GTSNPN and CDR2 is SVGIG in the germline V gene (reference sequence). Losses at the gene ends were 1 base for V and 7 bases for J; bases not matched to a gene: 6. CDR3 length: 15 amino acids. CDR3 coding DNA: TGTGCCTGGAGTGACCCTCGGACAGGGGGTGAAAAACTGTTTTTT. It is translated as CAWSDPRTGGEKLFF.

The rearrangement joins TRBV4-3 to TRBJ1-3, with D perhaps TRBD1 (5 bases). Trimming left V 0 bases short and J 3 bases short, with 9 bases between. Germline values: CDR1 LGHNA, CDR2 YSLEER. The CDR3 is 15 residues long. This CDR3 is CASSQDRAVGNTIYF. The CDR3 nucleotides read TGCGCCAGCAGCCAAGACAGGGCAGTTGGAAACACCATATATTTT.

The J gene is TRBJ2-2, the V gene TRBV7-2, with D possibly TRBD1 on 5 matching bases. The germline gives CDR1 SGHTA, CDR2 FQGNSA. CDR3 length equals 13 residues. Deletions cut 5 bases from V and 5 bases from J, with 9 bases between. For the CDR3, the DNA is TGTGCCAGCAGCGCTAGGGGAACCGGGGAGCTGTTTTTT. Translated: CASSARGTGELFF.

The chain recombines TRBV21-1 with TRBJ1-2. TRBV21-1 is classified as a pseudogene. The CDR3 covers 14 residues. DNA for the CDR3: TGTGCCAGCACCCCCTGGAGGGGAGGGTATGGCTACACCTTC. It yields the protein CASTPWRGGYGYTF.

The V and J genes are TRBV29-1 and TRBJ2-7; 7 bases line up with TRBD1. The CDR3 runs to 14 residues. V lost 3 bases and J lost 6; bases outside the gene matches: 11. CDR1 is SQVTM, CDR2 ANQGSEA, per germline. The CDR3 DNA reads TGCAGCGTTGATATTCGACAGGGCTTGGGCGAGCAGTACTTC. It is translated as CSVDIRQGLGEQYF.

DNA of the CDR3: TGTGCCAGCAGTTCCGGGTCTGCCTACACCTACGAGCAGTACTTC. Its protein product is CASSSGSAYTYEQYF. The rearrangement joins TRBV28 to TRBJ2-7, with no clear D. The CDR3 has 15 residues. CDR1 is MDHEN and CDR2 is SYDVKM in the germline V gene. Trimming removed 4 bases at V and 2 bases at J, with 15 bases between.

This clone was counted between two and nine times. V usage is TRBV11-2 and J usage is TRBJ1-3; D not certain. The CDR3 is 16 residues long. The V end was cut by 0 bases, the J end by 0 bases, with 9 bases between. CDR1 is SGHAT and CDR2 is FQNNGV in the germline V gene. The DNA of the CDR3 is TGTGCCAGCAGCTTAGATCTATCGGGCTCTGGAAACACCATATATTTT. Translated: CASSLDLSGSGNTIYF. The full variable domain, rest sourced from reference TRBV11-2 and TRBJ1-3, is EAGVAQSPRYKIIEKRQSVAFWCNPISGHATLYWYQQILGQGPKLLIQFQNNGVVDDSQLPKDRFSAERLKGVDSTLKIQPAKLEDSAVYLCASSLDLSGSGNTIYFGEGSWLTVV.

The chain employs TRBV5-6 and TRBJ1-5; the match to TRBD1 covers 7 bases. J gave up 5 bases and V 1 base, and 9 bases lay outside the gene matches. CDR1 is SGHDT and CDR2 is YYEEEE in the germline V gene. This CDR3 contains 16 residues. The CDR3 protein is CASSLRPGGFYQPQHF. The CDR3 DNA sequence: TGTGCCAGCAGCTTGCGCCCAGGGGGTTTCTATCAGCCCCAGCATTTT.

This chain uses TRBV2 with TRBJ1-1; D uncertain. Germline V gene data show CDR1 as SNHLY and CDR2 as FYNNEI. This CDR3 is 12 amino acids long. V was shortened by 6 bases and J by 4 bases, with 9 bases between the two germline ends. CDR3 nucleotides: TGTGCCAGCAGCGGCGAGGCCACTGAAGCTTTCTTT. Encoded protein: CASSGEATEAFF.

V usage is TRBV6-2 or TRBV6-3 and J usage is TRBJ2-1; D gene uncertain. Germline V gene data show CDR1 as MNHEY and CDR2 as SVGEGT. Trimming shortened V by 2 bases and J by 6 bases, and 11 bases separated the two germline ends. The length of the CDR3 is 14 residues. The DNA for the CDR3 is TGTGCCAGCAGTTACCCTAGGTTAAGCAATGAGCAGTTCTTC. Translated, it gives CASSYPRLSNEQFF.

The chain recombines TRBV4-1 with TRBJ1-1; no reliable D call. Between the trimmed V and J ends, which lost 4 bases and 2 bases, there was a span of 14 bases. CDR1 MGHRA and CDR2 YSYEKL come from the germline V gene. The CDR3 is made up of 15 amino acids. The CDR3 spells CASSPPAAGNTEAFF. CDR3 DNA: TGCGCCAGCAGCCCGCCGGCCGCAGGAAACACTGAAGCTTTCTTT.

This clone was detected many times. Other DNA sequences in the sample encode the same CDR3. V gene TRBV7-2 combines with J gene TRBJ2-3; D gene unclear. Germline V gene sequence: CDR1 SGHTA, CDR2 FQGNSA. The CDR3 sequence is 12 residues long. With 4 bases removed from V and 5 bases from J, the gap between germline ends came to 7 bases. CDR3 nucleotides: TGTGCCAGCAGCTACCTAAGAGATACGCAGTATTTT. It translates to CASSYLRDTQYF.

This sequence joins TRBV6-2 or TRBV6-3 and TRBJ2-1; the match to TRBD1 covers 9 bases. CDR3 length equals 16 residues. CDR1 is MNHEY and CDR2 is SVGEGT in the germline V gene. V was pared by 5 bases and J by 1 base, with 6 bases of the junction left unmatched. The CDR3 nucleotides read TGTGCCAGCAGTGGGACCGGGACAGGGTCCTACAATGAGCAGTTCTTC. It specifies CASSGTGTGSYNEQFF.

The chain carries TRBV2 and TRBJ1-2, with 7 bases lining up with TRBD1. CDR1 SNHLY and CDR2 FYNNEI come from the germline V gene. The CDR3 runs to 18 residues. V trimming: 5 bases; J trimming: 6 bases; junction bases outside the gene matches: 21. This chain's CDR3 is CASSPFDGQEHSGNGYTF. Written as DNA, the CDR3 is TGTGCCAGCAGTCCTTTCGATGGACAGGAACACTCAGGAAATGGCTACACCTTC.

This chain uses TRBV6-5 with TRBJ2-1, with D possibly matching TRBD2 (5 bases). Germline V gene sequence: CDR1 MNHEY, CDR2 SVGAGI. This CDR3 contains 13 residues. Trimming took off 10 bases at V and 2 bases at J, with 12 bases between the two ends. DNA of the CDR3: TGTGCCACCAGACTACTCGCCTACAATGAGCAGTTCTTC. Amino acids: CATRLLAYNEQFF.

The chain is built from TRBV28 and TRBJ1-5; 8 nucleotides agree with TRBD1. Germline loops: CDR1 MDHEN, CDR2 SYDVKM. The length of the CDR3 is 17 residues. V lost 2 bases and J lost 0; bases outside the gene matches: 6. This CDR3 is CASSLGTGMDSNQPQHF. CDR3 coding DNA: TGTGCCAGCAGTTTAGGGACAGGCATGGATAGCAATCAGCCCCAGCATTTT. Full variable domain (outside the CDR3, taken from reference TRBV28 and TRBJ1-5): DVKVTQSSRYLVKRTGEKVFLECVQDMDHENMFWYRQDPGLGLRLIYFSYDVKMKEKGDIPEGYSVSREKKERFSLILESASTNQTSMYLCASSLGTGMDSNQPQHFGDGTRLSIL.

The chain employs TRBV6-2 or TRBV6-3 and TRBJ2-1; 14 bases agree with TRBD2. V shed 6 bases, J shed 7 bases, and the junction held 5 bases outside the gene matches. CDR1 is MNHEY, CDR2 SVGEGT, per germline. This CDR3 contains 15 residues. CDR3: CASSPRLAGGNEQFF. CDR3 in DNA: TGTGCCAGCAGCCCCCGACTAGCGGGAGGGAATGAGCAGTTCTTC.

The chain couples TRBV28 to TRBJ2-7; 12 positions match TRBD2. The CDR3 has 16 amino acids. The junction had 6 bases not matched to a gene; V was cut back by 4 bases and J by 2 bases. Germline V gene lookup returns CDR1 MDHEN and CDR2 SYDVKM. CDR3 sequence (DNA): TGTGCCAGCAGTTCCTCCGGGACTAGCGGGCCCTACGAGCAGTACTTC. Translating gives CASSSSGTSGPYEQYF.

The chain couples TRBV18 to TRBJ2-3; D possibly corresponds to TRBD1 (5 bases). The V gene lost 6 bases and the J gene lost 0 bases, with 16 bases spanning the gap. From germline, CDR1 is KGHSH and CDR2 LQKENI. The CDR3 contains 16 residues. CDR3 in amino acids: CASSRTGPPSTDTQYF. CDR3 bases: TGTGCCAGCTCTCGAACAGGCCCCCCGAGCACAGATACGCAGTATTTT. The full variable domain, with the rest looked up from reference TRBV18 and TRBJ2-3, is NAGVMQNPRHLVRRRGQEARLRCSPMKGHSHVYWYRQLPEEGLKFMVYLQKENIIDESGMPKERFSAEFPKEGPSILRIQQVVRGDSAAYFCASSRTGPPSTDTQYFGPGTRLTVL.

The J gene is TRBJ1-2, the V gene TRBV15, with 11 nucleotides matching TRBD1. V lost 0 bases, J lost 8 bases, and 14 bases stayed unmatched. CDR1 and CDR2 (germline): LNHNV, YYDKDF (reference sequence). This CDR3 region has 18 residues. CDR3 in DNA: TGTGCCACCAGCAGAGAAAGGACAGGGGGCGCGGATTCTAGAGGCTACACCTTC. Its protein product is CATSRERTGGADSRGYTF.